The TCR beta chain described here comes from a study of blood T cell repertoires in COVID-19. Across the whole study: The United States, Italy and Spain were the sources of the acute and convalescent COVID-19 samples. From T cells, B-cell-depleted T cells, or PBMCs came the material, which was cDNA or gDNA.

In terms of age and location, participants ranged from about 18 to 95 years and lived in about two dozen US areas. The germline V gene encodes CDR1 MNHNY and CDR2 SVGAGI (reference sequence). Trimming cost V 6 bases and J 3 bases, with 18 bases left between them. The CDR3 is 16 residues long. This clone was recorded once. Authors' methods: Nucleated cell counts were estimated from reference gene primer amplification. Produced via immunoSEQ multiplex PCR; TCRdb's table is partial and in-frame only. V and J calls and clone size come straight from that table; D and trimming were deduced from the DNA. The data hold a few hundred thousand clones, with 91% observed a single time.

The chain couples TRBV6-6 to TRBJ1-5; D is unclear. The TCR comes from a woman aged 35 to 49 who had been exposed to COVID-19. Sequencing was performed on PBMCs or T cells enriched from blood (not recorded which). As DNA, the CDR3 is TGTGCCAGCAGCCCCCCTCAGATCACCCACAATCAGCCCCAGCATTTT. Translated: CASSPPQITHNQPQHF.